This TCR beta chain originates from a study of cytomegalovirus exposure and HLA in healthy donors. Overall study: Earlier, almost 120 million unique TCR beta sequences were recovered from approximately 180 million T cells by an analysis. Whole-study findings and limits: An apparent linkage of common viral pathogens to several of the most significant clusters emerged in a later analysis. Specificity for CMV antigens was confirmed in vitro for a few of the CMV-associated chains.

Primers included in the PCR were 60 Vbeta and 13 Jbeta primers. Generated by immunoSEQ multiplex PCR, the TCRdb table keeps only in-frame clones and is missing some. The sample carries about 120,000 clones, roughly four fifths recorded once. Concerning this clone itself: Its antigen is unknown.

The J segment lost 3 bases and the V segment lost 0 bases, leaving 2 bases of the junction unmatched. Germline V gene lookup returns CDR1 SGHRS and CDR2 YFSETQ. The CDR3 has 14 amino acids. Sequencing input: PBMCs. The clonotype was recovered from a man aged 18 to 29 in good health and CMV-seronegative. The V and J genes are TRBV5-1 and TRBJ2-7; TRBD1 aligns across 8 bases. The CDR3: CASSLDRGDYEQYF. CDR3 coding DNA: TGCGCCAGCAGCTTGGACAGGGGGGACTACGAGCAGTACTTC.